Following are 2 T cell receptor beta chains from one sample sequenced in a study of cytomegalovirus exposure and HLA in healthy donors. 60 Vbeta and 13 Jbeta primers were used in PCR. The assay was immunoSEQ multiplex PCR, and TCRdb's table has in-frame clones only and misses some. The data hold roughly 110,000 clones, with about three quarters observed a single time. The sequencing sample was made of PBMCs. These receptor sequences come from a woman aged 45 to 65 in good health and CMV-seropositive.

V and J are TRBV7-3 and TRBJ2-7, with TRBD1 matching over 8 bases. The CDR3 has 15 residues. Losses at the gene ends were 0 bases for V and 4 bases for J; bases not matched to a gene: 5. CDR1 is SGHTA, CDR2 FQGTGA, per germline. The CDR3 here is CASSLTGQAGYEQYF. In DNA form, the CDR3 reads TGTGCCAGCAGCTTAACGGGACAGGCTGGGTACGAGCAGTACTTC.

Worth noting for this clone: Relative to the germline gene, one junction end is altered; a read error may explain this. V is TRBV7-7 and J is TRBJ2-5; maybe TRBD1 (5 bases). The CDR3 has 15 amino acids. Per germline, CDR1 SSHAT and CDR2 FNYEAQ (reference sequence). The CDR3 nucleotides are TGTGCTAGCAGCTTAGGGGTGACTTATCAAGAGACCCAGTACTTC. Amino acid sequence: CASSLGVTYQETQYF.